The 9 T cell receptor beta chains below were found in one sample sequenced in a study of cytomegalovirus exposure and HLA in healthy donors. The PCR had 60 Vbeta and 13 Jbeta primers. Profiling relied on immunoSEQ multiplex PCR, and the TCRdb table lists in-frame clones only, not all of them. Of a few hundred thousand clones listed, about 75% are singletons. Sequencing was carried out using PBMCs. The receptors were gathered from a woman between 25 and 40 years old in good health and CMV-seronegative.

V and J are TRBV6-6 and TRBJ2-3, with 14 positions matching TRBD2. The CDR3 loop spans 16 amino acids. Germline lookup yields CDR1 MNHNY and CDR2 SVGAGI (reference sequence). The V gene end was trimmed by 7 bases and the J gene end by 3 bases; junction bases not matched to a gene: 6. CDR3 residues: CASKKGTSGGTDTQYF. CDR3 DNA sequence: TGTGCCAGCAAAAAGGGGACTAGCGGGGGTACAGATACGCAGTATTTT.

On this clone itself: This sample also contains other DNA sequences that code for the same CDR3. The V and J genes are TRBV7-9 and TRBJ1-4, with 8 positions matching TRBD1. The germline CDR1 and CDR2 sequences are SEHNR and FQNEAQ (reference sequence). The CDR3 is made up of 14 amino acids. V dropped 4 bases and J dropped 4; count of bases not matched to a gene: 2. The CDR3 here is CASSSGQGNEKLFF. For the CDR3, the DNA is TGTGCCAGCAGCTCCGGACAGGGTAATGAAAAACTGTTTTTT.

The chain has TRBV5-4 and TRBJ1-1, with 7 bases that match TRBD1. The CDR3 loop spans 14 amino acids. Germline CDR1 and CDR2: SGHNT and YYREEE (reference sequence). The V segment lost 5 bases and the J segment 5 bases; nucleotides outside the gene matches: 9. CDR3 residues: CASRWGTDYTEAFF. As DNA, the CDR3 is TGTGCCAGCAGGTGGGGGACAGACTATACTGAAGCTTTCTTT.

The V and J genes are TRBV27 and TRBJ1-4; D is uncertain. Germline V lookup: CDR1 MNHEY, CDR2 SMNVEV (reference sequence). This CDR3 is built from 15 residues. The V end lost 6 bases, the J end lost 0 bases, and 11 bases lay between the germline ends. This CDR3 is CASRKGGSTNEKLFF. CDR3 sequence (DNA): TGTGCCAGCAGGAAGGGAGGCTCAACTAATGAAAAACTGTTTTTT.

This clone was recorded a few times. Since no conserved phenylalanine or tryptophan closes the CDR3, a read error is the likely cause. This rearrangement joins TRBV5-6 to TRBJ2-7; tentative D call: TRBD1 (6 bases). The CDR3 length is 14 residues. CDR1 and CDR2 from the germline V gene are SGHDT and YYEEEE. Trimming took off 5 bases at V and 0 bases at J, with 12 bases between the two ends. CDR3 nucleotide sequence: TGTGCCAGCAGTAAGACAGGTGTCTCCTACGAGCAGTACTTG. It codes for CASSKTGVSYEQYL.

Details on this clone: Germline and junction disagree at one end, which may indicate a read error. V usage is TRBV7-9 and J usage is TRBJ1-2, with a possible D match to TRBD1 (5 bases). Per the germline V gene, CDR1 is SEHNR and CDR2 is FQNEAQ (reference sequence). The CDR3 consists of 15 residues. The CDR3 loop reads CSSSLGQGVEYGYTF. In DNA, the CDR3 is TGTTCCAGCAGCTTAGGACAAGGGGTGGAGTATGGCTACACCTTC.

Note on this clone: At one end the junction does not follow the germline gene, possibly because of a read error. In DNA, the CDR3 is TGCGCCAGCAGCGACGACAGGGGGAACGCTGAAGCTTTCTTT. This translates into CASSDDRGNAEAFF. The chain combines TRBV10-2 with TRBJ1-1, with 9 bases identical to TRBD1. The CDR3 spans 14 residues. Germline V gene lookup returns CDR1 WSHSY and CDR2 SAAADI.

The CDR3 region has the DNA TGTGCCAGCAGCTTGCTACCGACCCGGGGTGAGCAGTTCTTC. It translates to CASSLLPTRGEQFF. The rearrangement links TRBV5-4 to TRBJ2-1; D is perhaps TRBD2 (5 bases). The germline CDR1 and CDR2 sequences are SGHNT and YYREEE (reference sequence). Trimming pared 1 base from V and 9 bases from J, leaving 14 bases between. The CDR3 length is 14 residues.

Only a few counts were recorded for this clone. The V call is TRBV6-1, the J call TRBJ1-2; D is perhaps TRBD1 (5 bases). V was shortened by 6 bases and J by 5 bases, with 16 bases between the two germline ends. CDR1 MNHNS and CDR2 SASEGT come from the germline V gene. The CDR3 spans 14 residues. The chain's CDR3 is CASRPQGSVYGYTF. CDR3 sequence (DNA): TGTGCCAGCAGACCTCAGGGCTCGGTGTATGGCTACACCTTC.